This T cell receptor (beta chain) is from a study of neoadjuvant anti-PD-1 for oral cavity cancer. The CDR3 covers 12 residues. V lost 6 bases and J lost 6, with 14 bases in between. Germline CDR1 and CDR2: SQVTM and ANQGSEA. This clone was seen only once. The antigen is not known. Study observations and caveats: Treg/Th17 ratio rose with pretreatment blood and fell with post-treatment tumor TCRbeta clonality.

The protocol was immunoSEQ multiplex PCR, while the TCRdb copy is restricted to in-frame clones and leaves out a portion. This sample carries some 15,000 clones, roughly three quarters of them seen once, and the ten largest clones take around 2.9%. Sequencing used PBMCs, obtained before nivolumab (anti-PD-1) treatment. The chain couples TRBV29-1 to TRBJ1-2; tentatively, D is TRBD1 (5 bases). This TCR came from a person between 35 and 79 years old with oral cavity squamous cell carcinoma. The CDR3 region has the DNA TGCAGCGTAAGTTGGCAGGGTGATGGCTACACCTTC. Its translation: CSVSWQGDGYTF.